The rows below give T cell receptor beta chains drawn from one sample of a study of vaccination and CD4 T cells after COVID-19. TCRdb redid the calling of the PCR reads with MiXCR, one entry per CDR3 protein. The sample gives more than 20,000 distinct CDR3 sequences, approximately 50% of which show up once; roughly 4.8% is in the top ten. No antigen has been assigned to these receptors. Sequenced input: CD4+ T cells from blood, cultured in vitro. The receptors were sampled from a human donor who had recovered from COVID-19. Each CDR3 is given with its conserved first and last residue. D genes are given only for firm matches. Rows give clone size only sometimes, using once, few, many, or a class for an expanded clone.

abundance	d_gene	v_gene	j_gene	CDR3nt	CDR3aa
NA	NA	TRBV2	TRBJ2-7	TGTGCCAGCAGCTCTTCTCGCGAGCAGTACTTC	CASSSSREQYF
few	NA	TRBV2	TRBJ1-5	TGTGCCAGCAGTGACGGACTAGGTCAGCCCCAGCATTTT	CASSDGLGQPQHF
few	TRBD1	TRBV20-1	TRBJ2-1	TGCAGTGCTAGAGAAAGAGGGCCAGGGGGTCATCGCAGCAATGAGCAGTTCTTC	CSARERGPGGHRSNEQFF
NA	NA	TRBV28	TRBJ2-2	TGTGCCAGCACATGGAACACCGGGGAGCTGTTTTTT	CASTWNTGELFF
few	NA	TRBV2	TRBJ1-1	TGTGCCAGCAGTGAGGACGGTAACACTGAAGCTTTCTTT	CASSEDGNTEAFF
few	TRBD1	TRBV27	TRBJ2-5	TGTGCCAGCAGTTTCGACAGGGAGCAGACCCAGTACTTC	CASSFDREQTQYF
NA	TRBD2	TRBV28	TRBJ2-7	TGTGCCAGCAGTTTAGCTAGCGGGTTCTACGAGCAGTACTTC	CASSLASGFYEQYF
NA	NA	TRBV5-3	TRBJ2-7	TGTGCCAGCAGCAAGGACCTAGGCACCTACGAGCAGTACTTC	CASSKDLGTYEQYF
few	NA	TRBV20-1	TRBJ2-2	TGCAGCCTACCAGGGGAAACCGGGGAGCTGTTTTTT	CSLPGETGELFF
NA	NA	TRBV2	TRBJ1-6	TGTGCCAGCAGAGGGGCCCTCTCCTATAATTCACCCCTCCACTTT	CASRGALSYNSPLHF
NA	NA	TRBV7-8	TRBJ1-1	TGTGCCAGCAGCTCCGTGACAGTGAACACTGAAGCTTTCTTT	CASSSVTVNTEAFF
few	TRBD1	TRBV10-3	TRBJ2-3	TGTGCCATAAGTACAGGGGCTGGGGCAGATACGCAGTATTTT	CAISTGAGADTQYF
NA	NA	TRBV7-2	TRBJ1-5	TGTGCCAGCAGCTTAACAGGGAAGAATCGACCCCAGCATTTT	CASSLTGKNRPQHF
few	NA	TRBV7-3	TRBJ2-2	TGTGCCAGCAGCTTAACTCTAGGGTTAGGGACGAAGAGTCCCGGGGAGCTGTTTTTT	CASSLTLGLGTKSPGELFF
NA	NA	TRBV28	TRBJ1-2	TGTGCCAGCAGTTTATGGCGGGGGGTTAGGGATGGCTACACCTTC	CASSLWRGVRDGYTF